These 15 T cell receptor beta chains were sequenced from one sample in a study of blood T cell repertoires in COVID-19. Some clones are missing from TCRdb's copy, which holds only in-frame ones; the method was immunoSEQ multiplex PCR. The data show about 23,000 clones, with 80% to 95% seen just once and under 20% held by the top ten. Source material: peripheral blood. These receptors all stem from a human donor in a cohort sampled during active COVID-19.

The V call is TRBV9, the J call TRBJ2-7, with D possibly TRBD1 on 5 matching bases. CDR3 length: 14 residues. Per the germline V gene, CDR1 is SGDLS and CDR2 is YYNGEE. V lost 0 bases to trimming and J lost 4 bases, with 11 bases between them. CDR3 nucleotides: TGTGCCAGCAGCGTAGGTCCCCAGGGATACGAGCAGTACTTC. Its protein is CASSVGPQGYEQYF.

The chain carries TRBV19 and TRBJ1-2, with D possibly being TRBD1 (5 bases). Germline values: CDR1 LNHDA, CDR2 SQIVND (reference sequence). This CDR3 is built from 16 residues. V was clipped by 4 bases and J by 2 bases, with 17 bases between them. CDR3: CASSNGVQGWNYGYTF. CDR3 bases: TGTGCCAGTAGTAATGGAGTCCAGGGTTGGAACTATGGCTACACCTTC. The full variable domain, rest sourced from reference TRBV19 and TRBJ1-2, is DGGITQSPKYLFRKEGQNVTLSCEQNLNHDAMYWYRQDPGQGLRLIYYSQIVNDFQKGDIAEGYSVSREKKESFPLTVTSAQKNPTAFYLCASSNGVQGWNYGYTFGSGTRLTVV.

V gene TRBV10-2 combines with J gene TRBJ2-7, with 8 bases aligning to TRBD1. The germline CDR1 and CDR2 sequences are WSHSY and SAAADI. The CDR3 runs 18 residues. With V trimmed by 0 bases and J by 3 bases, 13 bases remained unmatched. The CDR3 coding sequence is TGCGCCAGCAGTGAGTCGGGCAGGGGGCGTGTTGGGATCTACGAGCAGTACTTC. It is translated as CASSESGRGRVGIYEQYF.

The chain has TRBV19 and TRBJ1-4; a possible D gene is TRBD1 (5 bases). Germline assignment: CDR1 LNHDA and CDR2 SQIVND (reference sequence). CDR3 size: 17 residues. Trimming stripped 4 bases from V and 7 bases from J, with 22 bases between. CDR3 nucleotides: TGTGCCAGTAGTACGCCGTATGACACTTGGAGGGGTGAAAAACTGTTTTTT. Protein sequence: CASSTPYDTWRGEKLFF.

This chain connects TRBV9 to TRBJ2-1; 8 bases align to TRBD2. The CDR3 sequence is 15 residues long. V shed 0 bases and J 6 bases; nucleotides not matched to a gene: 5. Per the germline V gene, CDR1 is SGDLS and CDR2 is YYNGEE. DNA of the CDR3: TGTGCCAGCAGCGTAGGGGGGCTAGCGGGCAATGAGCAGTTCTTC. Residues: CASSVGGLAGNEQFF.

The V and J genes are TRBV6-6 and TRBJ2-7, with TRBD1 as a possible D gene (5 bases). CDR3 length: 13 amino acids. Trimming took off 6 bases at V and 1 base at J, with 10 bases between the two ends. CDR1 and CDR2 from the germline V gene are MNHNY and SVGAGI (reference sequence). The CDR3 is CASSTDSSYEQYF. The CDR3 DNA follows: TGTGCCAGCAGCACCGACAGTTCCTACGAGCAGTACTTC.

The chain carries TRBV27 and TRBJ1-4, with D maybe TRBD1 (5 bases). The CDR3 length is 14 residues. Trimming stripped 2 bases from V and 5 bases from J, with 9 bases between. The germline CDR1 and CDR2 sequences are MNHEY and SMNVEV (reference sequence). DNA for the CDR3: TGTGCCAGCAGTTTAAACAGGCCGAATGAAAAACTGTTTTTT. Translating gives CASSLNRPNEKLFF.

This chain links TRBV7-2 with TRBJ1-2, with no clear D. The CDR3 sequence is 14 residues long. Per germline, CDR1 SGHTA and CDR2 FQGNSA. V shed 1 base and J shed 3 bases, with 9 bases lying between them. CDR3 nucleotide sequence: TGTGCCAGCAGCTTAGGCGGCAGTCACTATGGCTACACCTTC. This sequence encodes CASSLGGSHYGYTF. The variable domain in full, with the rest retrieved from reference TRBV7-2 and TRBJ1-2, is GAGVSQSPSNKVTEKGKDVELRCDPISGHTALYWYRQSLGQGLEFLIYFQGNSAPDKSGLPSDRFSAERTGGSVSTLTIQRTQQEDSAVYLCASSLGGSHYGYTFGSGTRLTVV.

The chain employs TRBV5-1 and TRBJ1-2; 9 bases are shared with TRBD1. In germline, CDR1 is SGHRS, CDR2 YFSETQ. V dropped 4 bases and J dropped 4; count of bases not matched to a gene: 8. CDR3 length: 15 residues. In DNA form, the CDR3 reads TGCGCCAGCAGCCTGGGACAGGGAACTTCCTATGGCTACACCTTC. This encodes CASSLGQGTSYGYTF. Drawing the rest from reference TRBV5-1 and TRBJ1-2, the complete variable domain is KAGVTQTPRYLIKTRGQQVTLSCSPISGHRSVSWYQQTPGQGLQFLFEYFSETQRNKGNFPGRFSGRQFSNSRSEMNVSTLELGDSALYLCASSLGQGTSYGYTFGSGTRLTVV.

The chain has TRBV18 and TRBJ1-2; TRBD1 agrees at 7 bases. The V segment lost 2 bases and the J segment 3 bases; nucleotides outside the gene matches: 12. Germline assignment: CDR1 KGHSH and CDR2 LQKENI. CDR3 size: 17 residues. CDR3 in DNA: TGTGCCAGCTCACCATCGATAGGGGGCGCAACCCACTATGGCTACACCTTC. It codes for CASSPSIGGATHYGYTF. Full variable domain (missing parts from reference TRBV18 and TRBJ1-2): NAGVMQNPRHLVRRRGQEARLRCSPMKGHSHVYWYRQLPEEGLKFMVYLQKENIIDESGMPKERFSAEFPKEGPSILRIQQVVRGDSAAYFCASSPSIGGATHYGYTFGSGTRLTVV.

The chain joins TRBV19 to TRBJ2-7; 11 bases match TRBD2. There are 14 residues in the CDR3. J was trimmed by 4 bases and V by 1 base; bases with no gene match: 0. Germline CDR1 reads LNHDA; CDR2 reads SQIVND (reference sequence). This CDR3 is CASSIGLAGYEQYF. The CDR3 coding sequence is TGTGCCAGTAGTATAGGACTAGCGGGATACGAGCAGTACTTC.

The V and J genes are TRBV19 and TRBJ2-1; 8 bases line up with TRBD1. Trimming removed 6 bases from V and 1 base from J; junction bases left unmatched: 5. This CDR3 region has 15 residues. The V gene's germline CDR1 is LNHDA and CDR2 SQIVND (reference sequence). In DNA form, the CDR3 reads TGTGCCAGTAGCCCGGACAGGGTGTCCTACAATGAGCAGTTCTTC. Amino acid sequence: CASSPDRVSYNEQFF.

The gene calls are TRBV3-1 (or the pseudogene TRBV3-2) and TRBJ1-5; D remains ambiguous. The V end lost 0 bases, the J end lost 5 bases, and 11 bases lay between the germline ends. CDR1 is LGHDT, CDR2 YNNKEL, per germline (reference sequence). The CDR3 totals 15 residues. The CDR3 nucleotides are TGTGCCAGCAGCCAAGATGCCACCCGGGATCAGCCCCAGCATTTT. Its protein is CASSQDATRDQPQHF.

The chain has TRBV4-1 and TRBJ1-1, with D possibly TRBD1 on 5 matching bases. The CDR3 length is 15 residues. Germline CDR1 reads MGHRA; CDR2 reads YSYEKL. V gave up 1 base and J gave up 4 bases, with 13 bases separating them. In nucleotides, the CDR3 is TGCGCCAGCAGCCAAGTCAGATCAGGGATCACTGAAGCTTTCTTT. This codes for CASSQVRSGITEAFF.

The chain couples TRBV6-5 to TRBJ2-2; possible D gene TRBD1, 6 bases. This CDR3 region has 13 residues. V gave up 10 bases and J gave up 6 bases, with 15 bases separating them. CDR1 is MNHEY and CDR2 is SVGAGI in the germline V gene. CDR3 DNA: TGTGCCACCCGACTGGGGGCATCCGGGGAGCTGTTTTTT. This codes for CATRLGASGELFF.